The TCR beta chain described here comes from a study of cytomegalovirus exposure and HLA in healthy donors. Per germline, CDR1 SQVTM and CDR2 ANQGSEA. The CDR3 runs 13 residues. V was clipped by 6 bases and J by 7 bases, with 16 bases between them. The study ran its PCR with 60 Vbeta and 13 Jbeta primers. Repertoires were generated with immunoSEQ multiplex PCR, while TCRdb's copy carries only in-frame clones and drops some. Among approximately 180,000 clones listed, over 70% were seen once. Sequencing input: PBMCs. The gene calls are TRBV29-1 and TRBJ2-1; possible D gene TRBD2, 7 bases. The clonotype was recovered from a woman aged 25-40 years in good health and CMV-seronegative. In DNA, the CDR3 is TGCAGCGTCGAGGGGGGGGCTGAAAATGAGCAGTTCTTC. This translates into CSVEGGAENEQFF.